These T cell receptor beta chains were read from a single sample in a study of T cells in Graves' hyperthyroidism and ophthalmopathy. TCRdb reprocessed the multiplex PCR reads via MiXCR and lists one record per CDR3 protein. Here the sample spans approximately 600,000 distinct CDR3 sequences, roughly 16% being singletons. Sequencing was done on a sample of blood. The receptors shown here come from a woman in her 30s with Graves' hyperthyroidism. Both conserved end residues are part of each CDR3. The order of the fields is CDR3 protein, V gene, J gene.

CASSQRTDEKLFF	TRBV18	TRBJ1-4
CASSKGQENSPLHF	TRBV6-2/TRBV6-3	TRBJ1-6
CASGPRDRSYEQYF	TRBV9	TRBJ2-7
CASGRAVPSYNEQFF	TRBV6-1	TRBJ2-1
CSVPGRVQGYTF	TRBV29-1	TRBJ1-2
CASSLIGEPNLYEQYF	TRBV7-8	TRBJ2-7
CATSHSNQPQHF	TRBV24-1	TRBJ1-5
CASSPAGWASSYEQYF	TRBV9	TRBJ2-7
CASSRGLLYQPQHF	TRBV27	TRBJ1-5
CASSWAGDTEAFF	TRBV28	TRBJ1-1
CASSPRQGAHEQFF	TRBV4-1	TRBJ2-1
CASSFRVHEQYF	TRBV28	TRBJ2-7
CASSPSPPGRYTGELFF	TRBV7-9	TRBJ2-2
CSESSFFPRPSEHTDTQYF	TRBV20-1	TRBJ2-3
CASSEVGRRAGANVLTF	TRBV6-1	TRBJ2-6
CASSANPGADEQYF	TRBV9	TRBJ2-7
CASSQVGRARTSGSPYEQYF	TRBV3-1	TRBJ2-7
CASRQGLTGHSGNTIYF	TRBV28	TRBJ1-3
CATSDFAGEQYF	TRBV24-1	TRBJ2-7
CSPTGTGVKSTDTQYF	TRBV20-1	TRBJ2-3
CASSSPTWGAEETQYF	TRBV6-5	TRBJ2-5
CASSFPGYNEQFF	TRBV7-2	TRBJ2-1
CASSTGLAGGSYEQYF	TRBV7-8	TRBJ2-7
CSVDRGRYQETQYF	TRBV29-1	TRBJ2-5
CSVVGNTGELFF	TRBV29-1	TRBJ2-2
CASGFFLQGNTEAFF	TRBV28	TRBJ1-1
CASSGLPYTQYF	TRBV6-1	TRBJ2-3
CASSPPGGSHNEKLFF	TRBV18	TRBJ1-4
CASSPTGQGADTQYF	TRBV5-1	TRBJ2-3
CASSRLDREGQPQHF	TRBV19	TRBJ1-5
CASSYASWFRDQPQHF	TRBV28	TRBJ1-5
CASSIGRRDEQFF	TRBV13	TRBJ2-1
CASSVDGGRVGYTF	TRBV9	TRBJ1-2
CASSLFPGLAGGGNEQFF	TRBV5-1	TRBJ2-1
CASSHQTGASDEQYF	TRBV4-1	TRBJ2-7
CASRSRDRGSTDTEAFF	TRBV28	TRBJ1-1
CASSLSPLGGVSTDTQYF	TRBV7-8	TRBJ2-3
CASSFWQGGEKLFF	TRBV28	TRBJ1-4
CASSLVGSSGIYNEQFF	TRBV7-2	TRBJ2-1
CAWSVVGGGTDTQYF	TRBV30	TRBJ2-3
CASIKGRKNTGELFF	TRBV6-5	TRBJ2-2
CASSHAGGTQYF	TRBV27	TRBJ2-3
CASSDPSGSGRRTQYF	TRBV25-1	TRBJ2-5
CASCSGTSSYTQYF	TRBV18	TRBJ2-3
CASSSRASGSLTDTQYF	TRBV5-1	TRBJ2-3
CASSQLAASTDTQYF	TRBV7-9	TRBJ2-3
CASSVAGPASSYNEQFF	TRBV9	TRBJ2-1
CASSLTSRFNNEQFF	TRBV7-6	TRBJ2-1
CASSQPLGSTSYEQYF	TRBV3-1	TRBJ2-7
CASSQGDQDTGELFF	TRBV11-2	TRBJ2-2
CASRGGRVQDYGYTF	TRBV4-2	TRBJ1-2
CASSNSGTLGLNQPQHF	TRBV6-5	TRBJ1-5
CASSSTGVRETQYF	TRBV5-6	TRBJ2-5
CASSLSWGSTEAFF	TRBV7-9	TRBJ1-1
CASSAGTSSDTQYF	TRBV5-1	TRBJ2-3
CASSDHGTGGKSPLHF	TRBV25-1	TRBJ1-6
CASSFQGFYEQYF	TRBV7-9	TRBJ2-7